Each of the 19 T cell receptor beta chains below was sequenced from the same sample in a study of blood T cell repertoires in COVID-19. Sequenced by immunoSEQ multiplex PCR; TCRdb stores in-frame clones only, minus some. This table has 10,000 or so clones, around 76% appearing once. The specimen sequenced was peripheral blood. The receptor set was obtained from a human donor in a cohort sampled during active COVID-19.

The V call is TRBV7-2, the J call TRBJ2-7; 10 bases agree with TRBD2. CDR1 and CDR2 (germline): SGHTA, FQGNSA. Losses at the gene ends were 5 bases for V and 0 bases for J; bases not matched to a gene: 4. The CDR3 totals 15 residues. CDR3: CASSPAGGTSYEQYF. DNA of the CDR3: TGTGCCAGCAGCCCAGCGGGGGGGACCTCCTACGAGCAGTACTTC.

The chain is built from TRBV5-1 and TRBJ2-7; 9 bases line up with TRBD2. The V and J ends lost 2 bases and 7 bases, in that order; junction bases with no gene match: 13. Germline V gives CDR1 SGHRS, CDR2 YFSETQ. CDR3 size: 16 residues. CDR3 sequence: CASSLRPPSGVEEQYF. The DNA for the CDR3 is TGCGCCAGCAGCTTACGTCCCCCTAGCGGGGTGGAAGAGCAGTACTTC. The variable domain in full, completed from reference TRBV5-1 and TRBJ2-7, reads KAGVTQTPRYLIKTRGQQVTLSCSPISGHRSVSWYQQTPGQGLQFLFEYFSETQRNKGNFPGRFSGRQFSNSRSEMNVSTLELGDSALYLCASSLRPPSGVEEQYFGPGTRLTVT.

V usage is TRBV7-2 and J usage is TRBJ2-3, with D tentatively TRBD1 (5 bases). The CDR3 loop spans 13 amino acids. In germline, CDR1 is SGHTA, CDR2 FQGNSA. V lost 5 bases and J lost 3, with 9 bases in between. The CDR3 DNA sequence: TGTGCCAGCAGCAACAGGCAAACAGATACGCAGTATTTT. This encodes CASSNRQTDTQYF.

The V gene is TRBV6-5, the J gene TRBJ2-7; weak D call: TRBD2 (5 bases). V was clipped by 10 bases and J by 2 bases, with 18 bases between them. In germline, CDR1 is MNHEY, CDR2 SVGAGI. The length of the CDR3 is 14 residues. In DNA, the CDR3 is TGTGCCATCCTAGCCTGGGCAAAGGCCTACGAGCAGTACTTC. Encoded protein: CAILAWAKAYEQYF.

This sequence joins TRBV7-9 and TRBJ2-7; 8 nucleotides match TRBD1. The CDR3 sequence is 13 residues long. Unmatched junction bases numbered 4, after V lost 4 bases and J lost 5 bases. Germline lookup yields CDR1 SEHNR and CDR2 FQNEAQ (reference sequence). CDR3 residues: CASSSTGADEQYF. CDR3 nucleotides: TGTGCCAGCAGCTCGACAGGGGCGGACGAGCAGTACTTC. The full variable domain, its missing parts supplied by reference TRBV7-9 and TRBJ2-7, is DTGVSQNPRHKITKRGQNVTFRCDPISEHNRLYWYRQTLGQGPEFLTYFQNEAQLEKSRLLSDRFSAERPKGSFSTLEIQRTEQGDSAMYLCASSSTGADEQYFGPGTRLTVT.

The V and J genes are TRBV6-5 and TRBJ2-7; 10 bases fit TRBD1. Germline CDR1 reads MNHEY; CDR2 reads SVGAGI. The CDR3 length is 15 residues. V trimming: 2 bases; J trimming: 6 bases; junction bases outside the gene matches: 7. The CDR3 region has the DNA TGTGCCAGCAGTTACAAAGGGACAGGGGATCGCGAGCAGTACTTC. Protein product: CASSYKGTGDREQYF.

This chain joins TRBV24-1 and TRBJ1-3; D unclear. There are 15 residues in the CDR3. Per germline, CDR1 KGHDR and CDR2 SFDVKD. The V gene lost 8 bases and the J gene lost 0 bases, with 13 bases spanning the gap. CDR3 residues: CATTRGNDSGNTIYF. CDR3 bases: TGTGCCACCACTCGAGGGAACGACTCTGGAAACACCATATATTTT.

The chain uses TRBV9 and TRBJ2-2, with 7 bases lining up with TRBD1. CDR1 SGDLS and CDR2 YYNGEE come from the germline V gene. The CDR3 sequence is 16 residues long. V lost 3 bases to trimming and J lost 1 base; unmatched junction nucleotides: 6. This CDR3 is CASSAQTGRNTGELFF. The CDR3 bases are TGTGCCAGCAGCGCCCAGACAGGGCGGAACACCGGGGAGCTGTTTTTT.

The chain combines TRBV12-5 with TRBJ1-1, with 7 bases identical to TRBD1. This CDR3 is built from 12 residues. V was pared by 6 bases and J by 6 bases, with 4 bases of the junction left unmatched. Germline CDR1 reads LGHNT; CDR2 reads FRNRAP. CDR3 loop: CASGTGVSEAFF. The DNA of the CDR3 is TGTGCTAGTGGAACAGGGGTTTCTGAAGCTTTCTTT. The complete variable domain, with remaining parts taken from reference TRBV12-5 and TRBJ1-1, reads DARVTQTPRHKVTEMGQEVTMRCQPILGHNTVFWYRQTMMQGLELLAYFRNRAPLDDSGMPKDRFSAEMPDATLATLKIQPSEPRDSAVYFCASGTGVSEAFFGQGTRLTVV.

The genes are TRBV2 and TRBJ1-5; D might be TRBD1 (6 bases). V lost 5 bases, J lost 3 bases, and 11 bases lay in between. The length of the CDR3 is 14 residues. CDR1 is SNHLY, CDR2 FYNNEI, per germline. The CDR3, as DNA: TGTGCCAGCAGTTGGGGGCCAGACAATCAGCCCCAGCATTTT. Translation: CASSWGPDNQPQHF. Complete variable domain (other parts from reference TRBV2 and TRBJ1-5): EPEVTQTPSHQVTQMGQEVILRCVPISNHLYFYWYRQILGQKVEFLVSFYNNEISEKSEIFDDQFSVERPDGSNFTLKIRSTKLEDSAMYFCASSWGPDNQPQHFGDGTRLSIL.

The chain uses TRBV7-8 and TRBJ1-1; D is ambiguous. V was pared by 2 bases and J by 8 bases, with 6 bases between. The CDR3 runs to 11 residues. Germline lookup yields CDR1 SGHVS and CDR2 FQNEAQ. CDR3 DNA sequence: TGTGCCAGCAGCTTAAACAGCGAAGCTTTCTTT. It yields the protein CASSLNSEAFF.

The CDR3 spells CASSQGTVNYGYTF. CDR3 nucleotides: TGTGCCAGCTCACAAGGGACAGTAAACTATGGCTACACCTTC. The chain is built from TRBV18 and TRBJ1-2; TRBD1 matches at 7 bases. This CDR3 comprises 14 residues. In germline, CDR1 is KGHSH, CDR2 LQKENI. J lost 2 bases, V lost 4 bases, and 4 bases had no gene match.

CDR3 sequence: CASSVRWGGVKDSPLHF. The CDR3 DNA reads as TGTGCCAGCAGTGTACGCTGGGGAGGGGTTAAGGATTCACCCCTCCACTTT. V is TRBV6-1 and J is TRBJ1-6, with D possibly matching TRBD1 (5 bases). Per the germline V gene, CDR1 is MNHNS and CDR2 is SASEGT. The CDR3 totals 17 residues. Trimming stripped 4 bases from V and 8 bases from J, with 21 bases between.

The V call is TRBV3-1 (or the pseudogene TRBV3-2), the J call TRBJ1-1; TRBD1 is a possible D gene (5 bases). The germline V gene encodes CDR1 LGHDT and CDR2 YNNKEL (reference sequence). Trimming pared 2 bases from V and 5 bases from J, leaving 9 bases between. CDR3 length: 13 amino acids. The CDR3 loop reads CASSQHRGTEAFF. CDR3 sequence (DNA): TGTGCCAGCAGCCAACATAGGGGTACTGAAGCTTTCTTT.

This sequence joins TRBV3-1 (or the pseudogene TRBV3-2) and TRBJ1-4; D is ambiguous. There are 15 residues in the CDR3. Germline V gene sequence: CDR1 LGHDT, CDR2 YNNKEL (reference sequence). Trimming pared 4 bases from V and 3 bases from J, leaving 12 bases between. This chain's CDR3 is CASSPSWSPNEKLFF. CDR3 DNA sequence: TGTGCCAGCAGCCCAAGTTGGAGCCCTAATGAAAAACTGTTTTTT.

This clone turned up a few times. J is TRBJ1-5 and V is TRBV9; TRBD1 aligns across 10 bases. CDR3 size: 15 residues. J lost 5 bases, V lost 4 bases, and 6 bases had no gene match. Germline CDR1 reads SGDLS; CDR2 reads YYNGEE. The CDR3: CASSSTGTGDQPQHF. The CDR3 coding sequence is TGTGCCAGCAGCTCAACCGGGACAGGGGATCAGCCCCAGCATTTT. Combining the CDR3 with reference TRBV9 and TRBJ1-5 gives the whole variable domain DSGVTQTPKHLITATGQRVTLRCSPRSGDLSVYWYQQSLDQGLQFLIQYYNGEERAKGNILERFSAQQFPDLHSELNLSSLELGDSALYFCASSSTGTGDQPQHFGDGTRLSIL.

The rearrangement uses TRBV18 and TRBJ1-4; 7 nucleotides match TRBD1. Germline lookup yields CDR1 KGHSH and CDR2 LQKENI. The CDR3 runs to 15 residues. The V gene end was trimmed by 3 bases and the J gene end by 3 bases; junction bases not matched to a gene: 4. The CDR3 DNA is TGTGCCAGCTCACCCCAACAGGGGCCTAATGAAAAACTGTTTTTT. This translates into CASSPQQGPNEKLFF.

This clone turned up a few times. CDR3 bases: TGCGCCAGCACCTCGAACACTGAAGCTTTCTTT. It encodes CASTSNTEAFF. This chain links TRBV5-1 with TRBJ1-1; D uncertain. Germline CDR1 reads SGHRS; CDR2 reads YFSETQ. There are 11 residues in the CDR3. Trimming left V 6 bases short and J 1 base short, with 4 bases between. Supplemented by reference TRBV5-1 and TRBJ1-1, the full variable domain reads KAGVTQTPRYLIKTRGQQVTLSCSPISGHRSVSWYQQTPGQGLQFLFEYFSETQRNKGNFPGRFSGRQFSNSRSEMNVSTLELGDSALYLCASTSNTEAFFGQGTRLTVV.

V usage is TRBV28 and J usage is TRBJ2-7; TRBD2 agrees at 11 bases. V shed 5 bases, J shed 2 bases, and the junction held 11 bases outside the gene matches. Germline V gene data show CDR1 as MDHEN and CDR2 as SYDVKM. The CDR3 contains 17 residues. The CDR3 DNA reads TGTGCCAGCAGTCTAGGGGTGACTAGCGGGGCTCCCTACGAGCAGTACTTC. Encoded protein: CASSLGVTSGAPYEQYF.